Each of the 9 T cell receptor beta chains below was sequenced from the same sample in a study of graft-versus-host responses after intestinal transplantation. For these receptors, no antigen is known. Generated by immunoSEQ multiplex PCR, the TCRdb table keeps only in-frame clones and is missing some. Among about 51,000 clones listed, around 96% were seen once. Sequenced material: unstimulated CD8+ T cells sorted from spleen or lymph node cells, taken before transplant. These receptors came from a human donor who was the organ donor for an intestinal transplant.

The chain joins TRBV9 to TRBJ1-1; 7 bases map to TRBD1. J lost 2 bases, V lost 3 bases, and 4 bases had no gene match. Looked up from germline, CDR1 is SGDLS and CDR2 is YYNGEE. This CDR3 has 14 amino acids. The CDR3 DNA reads TGTGCCAGCAGCGGCCGGGACAGTAACACTGAAGCTTTCTTT. Its protein product is CASSGRDSNTEAFF.

The chain combines TRBV27 with TRBJ1-2; 10 bases line up with TRBD1. V dropped 4 bases and J dropped 11; count of bases not matched to a gene: 13. This CDR3 has 15 amino acids. The germline gives CDR1 MNHEY, CDR2 SMNVEV (reference sequence). The CDR3 DNA sequence: TGTGCCAGCAGTTGGACAGGGGGGAATGTGTTAGGGTACACCTTC. Amino acids: CASSWTGGNVLGYTF.

This clone appeared a single time. The V and J genes are TRBV7-8 and TRBJ1-4, with 9 bases fitting TRBD1. Germline CDR1 SGHVS, CDR2 FQNEAQ. The trim removed 2 bases at V and 5 bases at J, leaving 18 bases unmatched. This CDR3 spans 20 amino acids. The CDR3 spells CASSLSTAPITGTGNEKLFF. DNA of the CDR3: TGTGCCAGCAGCTTATCTACAGCCCCTATAACCGGGACAGGGAATGAAAAACTGTTTTTT.

V usage is TRBV27 and J usage is TRBJ2-2; 9 nucleotides agree with TRBD1. From germline, CDR1 is MNHEY and CDR2 SMNVEV (reference sequence). Trimming took 1 base from V and 4 from J; bases not matched to a gene: 7. The length of the CDR3 is 17 residues. The DNA of the CDR3 is TGTGCCAGCAGTTTATGGCCGGGACAGGGTACCACCGGGGAGCTGTTTTTT. Encoded protein: CASSLWPGQGTTGELFF.

The chain employs TRBV27 and TRBJ1-1, with no clear D. CDR1 and CDR2 (germline): MNHEY, SMNVEV (reference sequence). The CDR3 has 13 amino acids. Trimming stripped 3 bases from V and 1 base from J, with 6 bases between. The CDR3 here is CASSLSWNTEAFF. DNA of the CDR3: TGTGCCAGCAGTTTGTCCTGGAACACTGAAGCTTTCTTT.

The chain combines TRBV7-3 with TRBJ2-1; 8 bases map to TRBD1. The germline V gene encodes CDR1 SGHTA and CDR2 FQGTGA. The junction had 8 bases not matched to a gene; V was cut back by 6 bases and J by 7 bases. This CDR3 is built from 14 residues. The CDR3 loop is CASSRRQGSNEQFF. The CDR3 DNA follows: TGTGCCAGCAGTCGCCGACAGGGGAGTAATGAGCAGTTCTTC.

The V and J genes are TRBV5-6 and TRBJ2-1; 12 bases are a match to TRBD1. Germline trimming cut 5 bases from V and 9 bases from J; bases unmatched to any gene: 12. Germline V gives CDR1 SGHDT, CDR2 YYEEEE. CDR3 length: 16 amino acids. The CDR3: CASSDGPGQGAGEQFF. In DNA form, the CDR3 reads TGTGCCAGCAGTGACGGTCCGGGACAGGGGGCGGGTGAGCAGTTCTTC.

V is TRBV9 and J is TRBJ1-1; TRBD1 matches at 7 bases. Germline V gene lookup returns CDR1 SGDLS and CDR2 YYNGEE. The CDR3 is 15 amino acids. Trimming cost V 4 bases and J 4 bases; bases outside gene matches: 10. In DNA, the CDR3 is TGTGCCAGCAGCCCTACAACGACAGGGAGCACTGAAGCTTTCTTT. Translating it yields CASSPTTTGSTEAFF.

This sequence joins TRBV11-2 and TRBJ2-1, with a tentative D call TRBD2 (5 bases). The germline CDR1 and CDR2 sequences are SGHAT and FQNNGV. This CDR3 contains 13 residues. Trimming took off 5 bases at V and 10 bases at J, with 15 bases between the two ends. The chain's CDR3 is CASSPPGVSEQFF. Here the CDR3 DNA reads TGTGCCAGCAGCCCGCCCGGGGTATCCGAGCAGTTCTTC.